In this sample, the clone carrying this T cell receptor (beta chain) turned up many times. This record comes from a study of Graves' ophthalmopathy and Graves' hyperthyroidism. The ends were cut back, 5 bases at V and 3 bases at J, with 11 bases in the middle. The CDR3 length is 13 residues. As the template, RNA transcripts were used to amplify TCR beta CDR3 regions. Second-round multiplex PCR came after a first-round RT-PCR that employed HTBI primers. TCRdb re-analysed the multiplex PCR reads in MiXCR, keeping a single row per CDR3 protein. The data show a few hundred thousand distinct CDR3 sequences, 17% seen once.

The chain couples TRBV12-3 or TRBV12-4 to TRBJ2-7; a weak D match, TRBD1 (6 bases). The sequence derives from an adult woman with stable Graves' hyperthyroidism. The source material was peripheral blood. CDR3 sequence: CASSTQGFYEQYF. The DNA of the CDR3 is TGTGCCAGCAGTACCCAGGGGTTCTACGAGCAGTACTTC.